The 21 T cell receptor beta chains below all came from one sample that was sequenced in a study of blood T cell repertoires in COVID-19. Profiling relied on immunoSEQ multiplex PCR, and the TCRdb table lists in-frame clones only, not all of them. The sample comprises more than 150,000 clones, around 87% of which are singletons, and 2.5% rests with the top ten. Sequenced material: peripheral blood. The receptors originated from a middle-aged man with active or convalescent COVID-19.

The CDR3 sequence is CASSSPLGQGKYGYTF. CDR3 bases: TGTGCCAGCAGTTCTCCTCTAGGACAGGGGAAATATGGCTACACCTTC. The V and J genes are TRBV6-6 and TRBJ1-2, with 9 bases fitting TRBD1. The CDR3 runs to 16 residues. The trim removed 4 bases at V and 5 bases at J, leaving 11 bases unmatched. Germline-derived CDR1 and CDR2 are MNHNY and SVGAGI (reference sequence).

This sequence joins TRBV12-5 and TRBJ1-1; D perhaps matches TRBD1 (6 bases). The CDR3 is 14 amino acids. Germline-derived CDR1 and CDR2 are LGHNT and FRNRAP. Trimming left V 2 bases short and J 3 bases short, with 10 bases between. As DNA, the CDR3 is TGTGCTAGTGGTTTGAGCTCAGGGGACACTGAAGCTTTCTTT. Encoded protein: CASGLSSGDTEAFF.

This chain connects TRBV13 to TRBJ1-1; 10 bases map to TRBD1. Per the germline V gene, CDR1 is PRHDT and CDR2 is FYEKMQ (reference sequence). This CDR3 has 15 residues. V trimming: 4 bases; J trimming: 5 bases; junction bases outside the gene matches: 7. CDR3 loop: CASSSRDRGLTEAFF. The CDR3 nucleotides read TGTGCCAGCAGCTCACGGGACAGGGGTTTAACTGAAGCTTTCTTT. Using reference TRBV13 and TRBJ1-1 for the parts outside the CDR3, the full variable domain is AAGVIQSPRHLIKEKRETATLKCYPIPRHDTVYWYQQGPGQDPQFLISFYEKMQSDKGSIPDRFSAQQFSDYHSELNMSSLELGDSALYFCASSSRDRGLTEAFFGQGTRLTVV.

This clone showed up just once. The genes are TRBV5-1 and TRBJ2-5, with 10 bases aligning to TRBD1. CDR1 SGHRS and CDR2 YFSETQ come from the germline V gene. This CDR3 comprises 15 residues. Trimming removed 6 bases from V and 1 base from J; junction bases left unmatched: 6. In nucleotides, the CDR3 is TGCGCCAGCACTCCGGGACAGGGGCCCCAAGAGACCCAGTACTTC. Translating it yields CASTPGQGPQETQYF.

Written as DNA, the CDR3 is TGTGCCAGCAGCCAAGATTGGACTACAGGTCTTGGTGAAGCTTTCTTT. Its translation: CASSQDWTTGLGEAFF. This chain links TRBV4-2 with TRBJ1-1, with D perhaps matching TRBD1 (5 bases). Trimming shortened V by 0 bases and J by 7 bases, and 18 bases separated the two germline ends. This CDR3 is built from 16 residues. The germline V gene has CDR1 LGHNA and CDR2 YNFKEQ.

This rearrangement joins TRBV6-5 to TRBJ1-2; D might be TRBD1 (5 bases). V was pared by 2 bases and J by 2 bases, with 9 bases between. The CDR3 sequence is 14 residues long. Germline CDR1 MNHEY, CDR2 SVGAGI. The CDR3 DNA reads TGTGCCAGCAGTTACGGGGGGGGGAACTATGGCTACACCTTC. Translating gives CASSYGGGNYGYTF.

The genes are TRBV7-3 and TRBJ2-1; D perhaps matches TRBD1 (5 bases). This CDR3 comprises 13 residues. Trimming cost V 10 bases and J 5 bases, with 15 bases left between them. The germline V gene has CDR1 SGHTA and CDR2 FQGTGA. The CDR3: CAKSLGQNNEQFF. In nucleotides, the CDR3 is TGTGCCAAAAGCCTGGGGCAGAACAATGAGCAGTTCTTC.

J is TRBJ2-5 and V is TRBV4-1, with 10 bases identical to TRBD2. The CDR3 length is 17 residues. V lost 0 bases and J lost 3; bases outside the gene matches: 7. In germline, CDR1 is MGHRA, CDR2 YSYEKL. CDR3 protein: CASSQDGRTSGEETQYF. DNA for the CDR3: TGCGCCAGCAGCCAAGATGGGCGGACTAGCGGTGAAGAGACCCAGTACTTC.

The chain employs TRBV4-3 and TRBJ2-1, with a possible D match to TRBD1 (6 bases). Germline CDR1 is LGHNA and CDR2 is YSLEER. CDR3 length: 16 amino acids. Trimming took off 0 bases at V and 3 bases at J, with 12 bases between the two ends. CDR3 in amino acids: CASSQDPLGGYNEQFF. The DNA of the CDR3 is TGCGCCAGCAGCCAAGATCCCCTAGGGGGCTACAATGAGCAGTTCTTC.

The chain employs TRBV28 and TRBJ2-7, with D possibly matching TRBD1 (5 bases). Germline values: CDR1 MDHEN, CDR2 SYDVKM. V was shortened by 6 bases and J by 6 bases, with 18 bases between the two germline ends. CDR3 length: 14 amino acids. The CDR3, as DNA: TGTGCCAGCAGCTTGGGCCAGGGAAGGGTCGAGCAGTACTTC. Protein product: CASSLGQGRVEQYF. The full variable domain, with the rest looked up from reference TRBV28 and TRBJ2-7, is DVKVTQSSRYLVKRTGEKVFLECVQDMDHENMFWYRQDPGLGLRLIYFSYDVKMKEKGDIPEGYSVSREKKERFSLILESASTNQTSMYLCASSLGQGRVEQYFGPGTRLTVT.

The genes are TRBV19 and TRBJ1-2; D might be TRBD1 (5 bases). The germline gives CDR1 LNHDA, CDR2 SQIVND (reference sequence). V gave up 3 bases and J gave up 0 bases, with 8 bases separating them. The CDR3 totals 14 residues. CDR3 sequence reads: CASSMQGTNYGYTF. Here the CDR3 DNA reads TGTGCCAGTAGTATGCAGGGCACTAACTATGGCTACACCTTC.

The V call is TRBV11-2, the J call TRBJ2-2, with TRBD1 identical over 7 bases. This CDR3 comprises 15 residues. The V gene end was trimmed by 3 bases and the J gene end by 1 base; junction bases not matched to a gene: 2. From germline, CDR1 is SGHAT and CDR2 FQNNGV. DNA of the CDR3: TGTGCCAGCAGCTTGGGACAGATGAACACCGGGGAGCTGTTTTTT. Its translation: CASSLGQMNTGELFF.

The V gene is TRBV4-2, the J gene TRBJ1-5; a possible D gene is TRBD1 (6 bases). Germline-derived CDR1 and CDR2 are LGHNA and YNFKEQ. The CDR3 has 17 residues. V lost 0 bases to trimming and J lost 0 bases, with 12 bases between them. The CDR3 DNA reads TGTGCCAGCAGCCAAGACCCGACAGGCAGTAGCAATCAGCCCCAGCATTTT. Encoded protein: CASSQDPTGSSNQPQHF.

This rearrangement joins TRBV6-5 to TRBJ1-6; 9 bases match TRBD1. With 5 bases clipped from V and 8 bases from J, the junction kept 1 base outside the gene matches. CDR3 size: 13 residues. Looked up from germline, CDR1 is MNHEY and CDR2 is SVGAGI. The CDR3 nucleotides are TGTGCCAGCAGTCGGGACAGGGATTCACCCCTCCACTTT. It yields the protein CASSRDRDSPLHF.

Notes on this clone: Other DNA sequences in the same sample also yield this CDR3. This sequence joins TRBV14 and TRBJ1-2; D unclear. The CDR3 runs 13 residues. CDR1 and CDR2 (germline): SGHDN, FVKESK. The ends were cut back, 0 bases at V and 5 bases at J, with 7 bases in the middle. The CDR3 sequence: CASSQDLAYGYTF. The CDR3 DNA is TGTGCCAGCAGCCAAGATTTAGCATATGGCTACACCTTC.

The V gene is TRBV19, the J gene TRBJ1-6; TRBD1 agrees at 7 bases. The CDR3 has 15 amino acids. Germline V gene data show CDR1 as LNHDA and CDR2 as SQIVND (reference sequence). V lost 1 base and J lost 10; bases outside the gene matches: 7. DNA for the CDR3: TGTGCCAGTAGTATAGGACAGGGATTGGAATCACCCCTCCACTTT. Translating it yields CASSIGQGLESPLHF.

The chain carries TRBV29-1 and TRBJ1-2; TRBD1 matches at 7 bases. This CDR3 spans 13 amino acids. Germline CDR1 SQVTM, CDR2 ANQGSEA. With 6 bases clipped from V and 2 bases from J, the junction kept 6 bases outside the gene matches. The CDR3 coding sequence is TGCAGCGTGACTACAGGGGTAAACTATGGCTACACCTTC. The encoded protein is CSVTTGVNYGYTF.

In this sample, this clone turned up many times. This chain links TRBV7-3 with TRBJ2-2; D unclear. CDR1 and CDR2 from the germline V gene are SGHTA and FQGTGA. The length of the CDR3 is 14 residues. V gave up 2 bases and J gave up 1 base, with 5 bases separating them. CDR3 residues: CASSLSGNTGELFF. The CDR3 coding sequence is TGTGCCAGCAGCTTATCAGGGAACACCGGGGAGCTGTTTTTT.

The count of this clone is one. The gene calls are TRBV9 and TRBJ2-1, with 8 nucleotides matching TRBD1. Germline trimming cut 3 bases from V and 9 bases from J; bases unmatched to any gene: 20. This CDR3 has 18 residues. Germline CDR1 and CDR2: SGDLS and YYNGEE. The DNA of the CDR3 is TGTGCCAGCAGCGGGATATCGACAGGGGTCACCATACAAGGTGAGCAGTTCTTC. Protein product: CASSGISTGVTIQGEQFF.

The chain recombines TRBV19 with TRBJ2-7; TRBD1 agrees at 8 bases. The CDR3 runs to 14 residues. The germline V gene has CDR1 LNHDA and CDR2 SQIVND (reference sequence). The ends lost 6 bases at V and 3 bases at J; junction bases unmatched: 7. CDR3 region: CASSPRQGNYEQYF. As DNA, the CDR3 is TGTGCCAGTAGCCCCCGACAGGGGAACTACGAGCAGTACTTC.

This chain uses TRBV12-5 with TRBJ2-5; TRBD2 might be the D (6 bases). Trimming stripped 1 base from V and 5 bases from J, with 17 bases between. The CDR3 is 16 residues long. CDR1 is LGHNT, CDR2 FRNRAP, per germline. CDR3 sequence: CASGLEMGGLGETQYF. The CDR3 DNA reads as TGTGCTAGTGGTTTGGAGATGGGGGGACTGGGGGAGACCCAGTACTTC.